These 5 T cell receptor beta chains were all obtained from the same sample, sequenced in a study of CD8 T cells in Susac syndrome. An input of 0.5 to 1 ug of RNA was subjected to reverse transcription using random hexamers. Using its own MiXCR run on the immunoSEQ multiplex PCR reads, TCRdb lists one record per CDR3 protein. The data show about 160,000 distinct CDR3 sequences, with 94% seen just once and over 0.09% held by the top ten. Source material: CD4+ T cells from PBMCs. The receptors here all came from a human donor with multiple sclerosis.

V is TRBV5-1 and J is TRBJ2-3; 11 bases are shared with TRBD2. V dropped 7 bases and J dropped 4; count of bases not matched to a gene: 5. The CDR3 totals 14 residues. The V gene's germline CDR1 is SGHRS and CDR2 YFSETQ. CDR3 residues: CASLAGGTADTQYF. The CDR3 bases are TGCGCCAGCTTAGCGGGAGGGACTGCAGATACGCAGTATTTT.

The genes are TRBV4-1 and TRBJ1-2, with unresolved D. Trimming left V 1 base short and J 3 bases short, with 9 bases between. The germline V gene encodes CDR1 MGHRA and CDR2 YSYEKL. This CDR3 comprises 14 residues. The CDR3 here is CASSQVAAYYGYTF. The CDR3 DNA reads as TGCGCCAGCAGCCAAGTTGCCGCCTACTATGGCTACACCTTC.

The chain uses TRBV30 and TRBJ1-5; D not certain. Deletions cut 0 bases from V and 7 bases from J, with 10 bases between. The CDR3 loop spans 13 amino acids. Per germline, CDR1 GTSNPN and CDR2 SVGIG (reference sequence). CDR3 residues: CAWSVRGFQPQHF. The DNA for the CDR3 is TGTGCCTGGAGTGTACGGGGTTTCCAGCCCCAGCATTTT.

This chain joins TRBV7-9 and TRBJ1-2; perhaps TRBD1 as D (5 bases). The CDR3 totals 14 residues. CDR1 is SEHNR and CDR2 is FQNEAQ in the germline V gene (reference sequence). V lost 6 bases to trimming and J lost 10 bases, with 21 bases between them. CDR3 residues: CASSQYLGGPSYTF. The CDR3 DNA follows: TGTGCCAGCAGTCAGTACTTGGGGGGTCCCTCCTACACCTTC.

This chain joins TRBV29-1 and TRBJ2-3; 9 bases fit TRBD2. Trimming at V came to 4 bases and at J to 1 base, leaving 6 bases not matched to a gene. CDR1 SQVTM and CDR2 ANQGSEA come from the germline V gene. The CDR3 sequence is 15 residues long. CDR3 bases: TGCAGCGTTGTAGGTAGCGGGGGAGGCACAGATACGCAGTATTTT. This translates into CSVVGSGGGTDTQYF.